What follows are 28 T cell receptor beta chains derived from one specimen sequenced in a study of cytomegalovirus exposure and HLA in healthy donors. TCRdb keeps only in-frame clones here, not all; method: immunoSEQ multiplex PCR. The data show under 250,000 clones, with about 93% seen just once and more than 1% held by the top ten. The material sequenced was PBMCs. The receptors were sampled from a woman aged 18-29 years in good health and CMV-seronegative.

CDR3 region: CASSIRALTSGLYEQYF. The DNA of the CDR3 is TGTGCCAGTAGTATCAGAGCCCTGACTAGCGGCTTATACGAGCAGTACTTC. The J gene is TRBJ2-7, the V gene TRBV19; 9 bases match TRBD2. This CDR3 region has 17 residues. With 3 bases clipped from V and 4 bases from J, the junction kept 13 bases outside the gene matches. Germline CDR1 and CDR2: LNHDA and SQIVND (reference sequence).

V and J are TRBV4-1 and TRBJ2-1, with D possibly being TRBD1 (6 bases). The CDR3 length is 14 residues. V was shortened by 3 bases and J by 16 bases, with 22 bases between the two germline ends. Germline CDR1 reads MGHRA; CDR2 reads YSYEKL. The CDR3 reads CASSHPFGGREIFF. DNA of the CDR3: TGCGCCAGCAGCCACCCATTTGGGGGCAGGGAGATATTCTTC.

This sequence joins TRBV9 and TRBJ2-6; 10 positions agree with TRBD1. The germline V gene has CDR1 SGDLS and CDR2 YYNGEE. CDR3 length equals 19 residues. J lost 1 base, V lost 2 bases, and 9 bases had no gene match. The CDR3 DNA reads TGTGCCAGCAGCGTGACAGGGGGCTTTTTAGTATCTGGGGCCAACGTCCTGACTTTC. This gives the protein CASSVTGGFLVSGANVLTF.

A remark on this clone: One end of the junction does not line up with germline, which may come from a read error. The chain uses TRBV20-1 and TRBJ1-2, with D perhaps TRBD1 (6 bases). Germline CDR1 is DFQATT and CDR2 is SNEGSKA (reference sequence). This CDR3 has 11 amino acids. CDR3 coding DNA: TGCAGTGCTAGGCCCGAAGGGGACATTGCCTTC. Encoded protein: CSARPEGDIAF.

The gene calls are TRBV5-8 and TRBJ2-7, with 7 positions matching TRBD2. V shed 0 bases and J 0 bases; nucleotides not matched to a gene: 3. Germline V gives CDR1 SGHTS, CDR2 YDEGEE. The CDR3 totals 15 residues. This CDR3 reads CASSLGAGASYEQYF. Written as DNA, the CDR3 is TGTGCCAGCAGCTTGGGGGCGGGAGCCTCCTACGAGCAGTACTTC.

The chain couples TRBV12-5 to TRBJ1-5; TRBD1 is a possible D gene (6 bases). Per germline, CDR1 LGHNT and CDR2 FRNRAP. The CDR3 runs to 19 residues. V was cut by 2 bases and J by 1 base, with 21 bases left in between. The CDR3 DNA reads TGTGCTAGTGGTTTGCTCCCTCTTGGGGGAGGGGGGAGCAATCAGCCCCAGCATTTT. Protein: CASGLLPLGGGGSNQPQHF.

The V call is TRBV14, the J call TRBJ1-2; possible D gene TRBD1, 5 bases. Germline V gene lookup returns CDR1 SGHDN and CDR2 FVKESK. This CDR3 region has 15 residues. V gave up 4 bases and J gave up 1 base, with 13 bases separating them. The CDR3 sequence: CASSPLDILNYGYTF. CDR3 nucleotides: TGTGCCAGCAGCCCACTGGACATCCTTAACTATGGCTACACCTTC. Full variable domain (outside the CDR3, taken from reference TRBV14 and TRBJ1-2): EAGVTQFPSHSVIEKGQTVTLRCDPISGHDNLYWYRRVMGKEIKFLLHFVKESKQDESGMPNNRFLAERTGGTYSTLKVQPAELEDSGVYFCASSPLDILNYGYTFGSGTRLTVV.

The chain uses TRBV7-8 and TRBJ1-5; D is undetermined. Germline CDR1 and CDR2: SGHVS and FQNEAQ. The CDR3 loop spans 14 amino acids. V was pared by 0 bases and J by 5 bases, with 8 bases between. The CDR3 is CASSLAESYQPQHF. For the CDR3, the DNA is TGTGCCAGCAGCTTAGCGGAGTCCTATCAGCCCCAGCATTTT.

The chain carries TRBV6-5 and TRBJ1-2; 8 nucleotides match TRBD1. Germline V gene data show CDR1 as MNHEY and CDR2 as SVGAGI. The CDR3 totals 12 residues. The V gene end was trimmed by 8 bases and the J gene end by 7 bases; junction bases not matched to a gene: 6. CDR3 DNA: TGTGCCAGCCGGACAGGGCTTGGTGGCTACACCTTC. This gives the protein CASRTGLGGYTF.

This CDR3 reads CSALGGNEQFF. In nucleotides, the CDR3 is TGCAGTGCCCTGGGGGGCAATGAGCAGTTCTTC. The chain carries TRBV20-1 and TRBJ2-1, with D perhaps matching TRBD2 (6 bases). The CDR3 is 11 amino acids. Germline-derived CDR1 and CDR2 are DFQATT and SNEGSKA (reference sequence). Deletions cut 6 bases from V and 6 bases from J, with 9 bases between.

This chain uses TRBV28 with TRBJ1-5; perhaps TRBD1 as D (5 bases). This CDR3 has 13 residues. V lost 5 bases, J lost 7 bases, and 12 bases lay in between. Germline values: CDR1 MDHEN, CDR2 SYDVKM. Here the CDR3 reads CASSPDRVQPQHF. The CDR3 DNA reads as TGTGCCAGCAGTCCCGACAGAGTACAGCCCCAGCATTTT.

The chain links TRBV19 to TRBJ1-1, with D unresolved. This CDR3 has 12 amino acids. Germline CDR1 and CDR2: LNHDA and SQIVND (reference sequence). Trimming removed 6 bases at V and 11 bases at J, with 16 bases between. Here the CDR3 DNA reads TGTGCCAGTAGCATGGGAGTCCGAGAGGCTTTCTTT. Amino acid sequence: CASSMGVREAFF.

The chain is built from TRBV7-6 and TRBJ2-1, with TRBD2 matching 9 bases. V lost 4 bases to trimming and J lost 10 bases; unmatched junction nucleotides: 5. This CDR3 has 13 residues. The germline V gene has CDR1 SGHVS and CDR2 FNYEAQ. DNA of the CDR3: TGTGCCAGCAGCTCAATAGCGGGAGCGGAGCAGTTCTTC. The encoded protein is CASSSIAGAEQFF. Full variable domain (missing parts from reference TRBV7-6 and TRBJ2-1): GAGVSQSPRYKVTKRGQDVALRCDPISGHVSLYWYRQALGQGPEFLTYFNYEAQQDKSGLPNDRFSAERPEGSISTLTIQRTEQRDSAMYRCASSSIAGAEQFFGPGTRLTVL.

The genes are TRBV29-1 and TRBJ2-5; 8 positions agree with TRBD1. CDR1 SQVTM and CDR2 ANQGSEA come from the germline V gene. With 6 bases clipped from V and 2 bases from J, the junction kept 11 bases outside the gene matches. This CDR3 has 15 amino acids. The CDR3 reads CSVAQIGTGQETQYF. CDR3 nucleotide sequence: TGCAGCGTCGCCCAGATTGGGACAGGTCAAGAGACCCAGTACTTC. The full variable domain, completed using reference TRBV29-1 and TRBJ2-5, is SAVISQKPSRDICQRGTSLTIQCQVDSQVTMMFWYRQQPGQSLTLIATANQGSEATYESGFVIDKFPISRPNLTFSTLTVSNMSPEDSSIYLCSVAQIGTGQETQYFGPGTRLLVL.

The chain employs TRBV7-8 and TRBJ1-4; maybe TRBD1 (5 bases). This CDR3 region has 14 residues. Germline values: CDR1 SGHVS, CDR2 FQNEAQ. V lost 5 bases and J lost 8, with 15 bases in between. This CDR3 is CASSPDSAGEKLFF. The CDR3 coding sequence is TGTGCCAGCAGCCCTGACAGCGCCGGCGAAAAACTGTTTTTT.

The V gene is TRBV5-1, the J gene TRBJ2-4; D is undetermined. The germline gives CDR1 SGHRS, CDR2 YFSETQ. Trimming took off 0 bases at V and 0 bases at J, with 13 bases between the two ends. This CDR3 is built from 17 residues. The CDR3 here is CASSLALSPLAKNIQYF. CDR3 coding DNA: TGCGCCAGCAGCTTGGCCCTCTCCCCCCTAGCCAAAAACATTCAGTACTTC.

J is TRBJ2-7 and V is TRBV27, with 10 nucleotides matching TRBD1. Germline assignment: CDR1 MNHEY and CDR2 SMNVEV (reference sequence). This CDR3 has 14 residues. With 3 bases clipped from V and 4 bases from J, the junction kept 3 bases outside the gene matches. This chain's CDR3 is CASSLTGGTYEQYF. CDR3 nucleotide sequence: TGTGCCAGCAGTTTGACAGGGGGCACGTACGAGCAGTACTTC.

The chain employs TRBV11-2 and TRBJ1-1; D is undetermined. Germline V gene lookup returns CDR1 SGHAT and CDR2 FQNNGV. CDR3 length: 15 amino acids. V lost 5 bases and J lost 5, with 18 bases in between. CDR3 coding DNA: TGTGCCAGCAGCCACCTGACAAGGGCGGGGACTGAAGCTTTCTTT. It translates to CASSHLTRAGTEAFF.

The chain couples TRBV18 to TRBJ1-1, with D perhaps TRBD1 (6 bases). V lost 3 bases and J lost 7, with 9 bases in between. The CDR3 has 12 residues. From germline, CDR1 is KGHSH and CDR2 LQKENI. CDR3: CASSPDRFEAFF. The CDR3 bases are TGTGCCAGCTCACCTGACAGGTTTGAAGCTTTCTTT.

The J gene is TRBJ2-3, the V gene TRBV5-5, with TRBD1 as a possible D gene (6 bases). Trimming pared 3 bases from V and 4 bases from J, leaving 12 bases between. The CDR3 spans 14 residues. Germline assignment: CDR1 SGHKS and CDR2 YYEKEE (reference sequence). DNA of the CDR3: TGTGCCAGCAGCTGGGGGCAAGACGCAGATACGCAGTATTTT. Its protein product is CASSWGQDADTQYF. The complete variable domain, with remaining parts taken from reference TRBV5-5 and TRBJ2-3, reads DAGVTQSPTHLIKTRGQQVTLRCSPISGHKSVSWYQQVLGQGPQFIFQYYEKEERGRGNFPDRFSARQFPNYSSELNVNALLLGDSALYLCASSWGQDADTQYFGPGTRLTVL.

The chain employs TRBV30 and TRBJ2-5; no clear D gene. Between the trimmed V and J ends, which lost 3 bases and 6 bases, there was a span of 5 bases. The CDR3 has 10 amino acids. Germline-derived CDR1 and CDR2 are GTSNPN and SVGIG (reference sequence). CDR3 coding DNA: TGTGCCTGGAGGGCAAAGACCCAGTACTTC. Translating it yields CAWRAKTQYF.

The rearrangement uses TRBV2 and TRBJ1-3; a possible D gene is TRBD1 (5 bases). The V gene's germline CDR1 is SNHLY and CDR2 FYNNEI. Between the trimmed V and J ends, which lost 1 base and 3 bases, there was a span of 13 bases. The CDR3 consists of 16 residues. The chain's CDR3 is CASSEVSGGIGNTIYF. CDR3 sequence (DNA): TGTGCCAGCAGTGAAGTGTCGGGGGGTATTGGAAACACCATATATTTT.

As concerns this clone: Other DNA sequences within the sample encode an identical CDR3. The chain links TRBV19 to TRBJ1-1; the D gene is possibly TRBD1 (5 bases). The CDR3 covers 14 residues. V gave up 5 bases and J gave up 1 base, with 11 bases separating them. From germline, CDR1 is LNHDA and CDR2 SQIVND (reference sequence). The CDR3 DNA is TGTGCCAGTAGTCTCGGGCAGGGGAACACTGAAGCTTTCTTT. It codes for CASSLGQGNTEAFF.

This chain uses TRBV27 with TRBJ1-6, with D perhaps TRBD1 (5 bases). V lost 6 bases to trimming and J lost 4 bases, with 7 bases between them. CDR3 size: 13 residues. The V gene's germline CDR1 is MNHEY and CDR2 SMNVEV (reference sequence). The CDR3 sequence: CASRQGYNSPLHF. DNA for the CDR3: TGTGCCAGCAGGCAGGGATATAATTCACCCCTCCACTTT.

V gene TRBV7-9 combines with J gene TRBJ2-7; 8 nucleotides align to TRBD2. The germline V gene has CDR1 SEHNR and CDR2 FQNEAQ (reference sequence). V dropped 5 bases and J dropped 2; count of bases not matched to a gene: 8. This CDR3 is built from 15 residues. The CDR3 DNA reads as TGTGCCAGCAGCCTAAATAGCGGGGTTCCCTACGAGCAGTACTTC. Translation gives CASSLNSGVPYEQYF.

The rearrangement links TRBV6-5 to TRBJ2-7; 11 bases line up with TRBD2. Germline-derived CDR1 and CDR2 are MNHEY and SVGAGI. The CDR3 is made up of 15 amino acids. The V and J ends lost 6 bases and 3 bases, in that order; junction bases with no gene match: 7. The CDR3 loop reads CASRSGLAGGYEQYF. CDR3 DNA sequence: TGTGCCAGCAGGAGTGGGCTAGCGGGGGGCTACGAGCAGTACTTC.

The chain is built from TRBV7-6 and TRBJ2-3; TRBD2 aligns across 9 bases. Germline V gene sequence: CDR1 SGHVS, CDR2 FNYEAQ. V shed 5 bases and J 3 bases; nucleotides not matched to a gene: 12. The CDR3 is 17 residues long. Here the CDR3 reads CASSQVGREGLTDTQYF. The CDR3, as DNA: TGTGCCAGCAGCCAAGTAGGGCGGGAGGGCCTAACAGATACGCAGTATTTT.

The rearrangement uses TRBV5-8 and TRBJ2-7, with D tentatively TRBD1 (5 bases). This CDR3 spans 14 amino acids. Germline values: CDR1 SGHTS, CDR2 YDEGEE. V was pared by 2 bases and J by 2 bases, with 11 bases between. The CDR3 is CASSFQGFTYEQYF. CDR3 bases: TGTGCCAGCAGCTTTCAGGGCTTCACCTACGAGCAGTACTTC.